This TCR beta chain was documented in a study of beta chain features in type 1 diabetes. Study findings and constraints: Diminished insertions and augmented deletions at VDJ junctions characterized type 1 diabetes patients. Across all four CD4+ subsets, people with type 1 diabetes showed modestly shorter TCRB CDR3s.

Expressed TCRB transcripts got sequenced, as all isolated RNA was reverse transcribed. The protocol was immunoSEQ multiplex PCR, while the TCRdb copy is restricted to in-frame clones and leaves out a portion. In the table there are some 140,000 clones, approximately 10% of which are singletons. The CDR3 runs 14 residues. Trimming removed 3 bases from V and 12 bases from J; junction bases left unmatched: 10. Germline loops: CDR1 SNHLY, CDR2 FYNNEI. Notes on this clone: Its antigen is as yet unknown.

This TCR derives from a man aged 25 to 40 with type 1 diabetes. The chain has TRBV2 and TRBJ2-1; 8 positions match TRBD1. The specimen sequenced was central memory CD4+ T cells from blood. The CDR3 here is CASSDEQGGISQFF. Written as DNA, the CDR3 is TGTGCCAGCAGTGATGAACAGGGGGGAATCTCGCAGTTCTTC.